This is a list of T cell receptor beta chains from one sample in a study of early T cells in non-severe SARS-CoV-2 infection. TCRdb re-called the 5' RACE reads through MiXCR, storing one row per CDR3 protein. This sample yields more than 45,000 distinct CDR3 sequences, of which 6.2% are seen a single time; around 7% belongs to the top ten. The sequencing here drew on whole blood, taken at baseline. These receptors all come from an adult who was a healthcare worker with PCR-confirmed SARS-CoV-2 infection or an uninfected control (not recorded which). The CDR3 runs from the conserved cysteine through the conserved F or W. The D gene is left open where the match is weak. A row's size may be missing; if present it is once, few, many or a size class.

J | D | V | size | CDR3 | DNA
TRBJ2-7 | TRBD2 | TRBV6-5 | many | CASSFGTIGAEQYF | TGTGCCAGCAGTTTCGGGACTATCGGCGCCGAGCAGTACTTC
TRBJ2-3 | NA | TRBV5-1 | few | CASSLAGIVTDTQYF | TGCGCCAGCAGCTTGGCTGGGATTGTCACAGATACGCAGTATTTT
TRBJ2-2 | TRBD2 | TRBV4-3 | NA | CASSRLPPSGSGTGELFF | TGCGCCAGCAGTAGATTACCTCCTAGCGGGAGTGGTACCGGGGAGCTGTTTTTT
TRBJ2-7 | TRBD1 | TRBV5-1 | NA | CASSLGTGRYEQYF | TGCGCCAGCAGCTTGGGGACAGGGCGCTACGAGCAGTACTTC
TRBJ2-1 | NA | TRBV21-1 | many | CASNTGVYYEQFF | TGTGCCAGCAACACAGGGGTTTATTATGAGCAGTTCTTC
TRBJ2-4 | NA | TRBV7-8 | many | CASSFGSDKNIQYF | TGTGCCAGCAGCTTCGGATCCGACAAAAACATTCAGTACTTC
TRBJ2-1 | NA | TRBV4-2 | NA | CASSQGEDGRQFF | TGTGCCAGCAGCCAAGGGGAGGACGGCCGGCAGTTCTTC
TRBJ2-7 | NA | TRBV12-3/TRBV12-4 | many | CASSPLGPGVSYEQYF | TGTGCCAGCAGTCCGCTTGGGCCGGGGGTTTCCTACGAGCAGTACTTC
TRBJ2-2 | TRBD1 | TRBV7-3 | many | CASSLTDRVGTGELFF | TGTGCCAGCAGCTTAACCGACAGGGTTGGGACCGGGGAGCTGTTTTTT
TRBJ1-6 | NA | TRBV6-1 | many | CASKLTLGAVNSPLHF | TGTGCCAGCAAACTCACCCTGGGGGCCGTTAATTCACCCCTCCACTTT
TRBJ1-4 | NA | TRBV28 | few | CASRRLLGEKLFF | TGTGCCAGCAGACGACTCCTTGGTGAAAAACTGTTTTTT
TRBJ2-7 | NA | TRBV6-1 | few | CASSERVAASAEQYF | TGTGCCAGCAGTGAGAGGGTGGCCGCTTCAGCCGAGCAGTACTTC
TRBJ1-5 | NA | TRBV19 | many | CASSIPGRAYQPQHF | TGTGCCAGTAGTATCCCCGGCAGGGCATATCAGCCCCAGCATTTT
TRBJ2-3 | TRBD1 | TRBV7-9 | many | CASSLAGQGYTDTQYF | TGTGCCAGCAGCCTGGCGGGACAGGGGTACACAGATACGCAGTATTTT
TRBJ2-2 | NA | TRBV20-1 | NA | CSARDPGSHTGELFF | TGCAGTGCTAGAGATCCAGGCTCCCACACCGGGGAGCTGTTTTTT
TRBJ2-7 | NA | TRBV5-1 | many | CASREGSFGSYEQYF | TGCGCCAGCAGAGAAGGCTCTTTTGGCTCCTACGAGCAGTACTTC
TRBJ1-5 | TRBD1 | TRBV18 | few | CASSSRQGSNQPQHF | TGTGCCAGCTCGAGTCGACAGGGCAGCAATCAGCCCCAGCATTTT
TRBJ1-5 | NA | TRBV12-3/TRBV12-4 | NA | CASSLFPGQPQHF | TGTGCCAGCAGTTTATTCCCGGGTCAGCCCCAGCATTTT
TRBJ1-2 | NA | TRBV3-1 | few | CASSQDGASKGGYTF | TGTGCCAGCAGCCAAGATGGCGCCTCCAAGGGGGGCTACACCTTC
TRBJ2-3 | NA | TRBV12-3/TRBV12-4 | many | CASNLDPTDTQYF | TGTGCCAGCAACCTTGACCCCACAGATACGCAGTATTTT
TRBJ1-4 | TRBD1 | TRBV10-3 | many | CAIRGTGASNEKLFF | TGTGCCATCAGGGGGACAGGGGCGAGTAATGAAAAACTGTTTTTT
TRBJ2-3 | NA | TRBV14 | NA | CASSQRAQSTDTQYF | TGTGCCAGCAGCCAACGAGCGCAAAGCACAGATACGCAGTATTTT
TRBJ2-2 | TRBD1 | TRBV2 | many | CASGQGFTGELFF | TGTGCCAGCGGACAGGGTTTCACCGGGGAGCTGTTTTTT
TRBJ2-5 | NA | TRBV7-6 | many | CASSFQGGETQYF | TGTGCCAGCAGCTTCCAGGGTGGGGAGACCCAGTACTTC
TRBJ2-5 | NA | TRBV2 | many | CASSPPVETQQF | TGTGCCAGCAGTCCCCCGGTTGAGACGCAGCAGTTC
TRBJ1-2 | NA | TRBV28 | many | CASKPPEAGYTF | TGTGCCAGCAAGCCCCCGGAAGCCGGCTACACCTTC
TRBJ1-4 | NA | TRBV7-6 | NA | CASSLVMEGAKLFF | TGTGCCAGCAGCTTAGTAATGGAGGGTGCAAAACTGTTTTTT